This T cell receptor beta chain was identified in a study of blood T cell repertoires in COVID-19 (dated by TCRdb to the early 2020s). Regarding the complete study: Samples covering the acute and convalescent phases of COVID-19 were provided by collaborators in the United States, Italy and Spain. The prospective study material was composed of cDNA or gDNA derived from T cells, B-cell-depleted T cells, or PBMCs. Where available, HLA class I and class II types were taken from metadata supplied by the sample provider and were not determined by assay-based typing. The samples were drawn from the first 160 participants of the ongoing ImmuneRACE study and from 1,254 subjects provided by 6 global collaborators. The repertoires were released in a freely available public database intended as a resource for research on the immune response to SARS-CoV-2. The dataset comprised deeply sampled blood TCRbeta repertoires from subjects exposed to, actively infected with, or recovered from COVID-19. Sample metadata almost always included a de-identified subject ID, COVID-19 status, age in years and sex.

TCRbeta CDR3 regions were amplified from genomic DNA using the immunoSEQ Assay, a bias-controlled multiplex PCR. The paper's data handling went like this. Within the assay, amplification of reference gene primers was used to estimate how many nucleated cells each sample contained. To quantify the absolute abundance of each unique TCRbeta CDR3 rearrangement, sequence reads were collapsed and filtered. Productive Simpson clonality was computed per sample as the square root of Simpson's diversity index over productive rearrangements. The table comes from immuneACCESS by way of TCRdb, which keeps in-frame sequences with V and J called. Part of the clones is missing from these tables; in studies checked, under half for an unresolved V gene and the rest for unknown reasons. Clone size and the V and J calls come from that table; the DNA yielded D and trimming. Here the sample has approximately 58,000 clones; roughly 88% occur a single time. The ten most abundant clones make up 5.5% to 6% of the sample.

Broad study findings and their caveats: How much clinical and demographic metadata was included differed by source and by participant, and the metadata was provided uncurated.

In this sample, this clone turned up a few times. Its antigen target is currently unknown. No base quality information exists; no much larger clone differs at one position. Whole blood was collected in K2EDTA tubes by collaborating institutions according to the institutions' own protocols. For TCRbeta analysis, collaborators shipped samples as frozen whole blood, isolated PBMCs, or DNA extracted from either of those sample types. CDR1 LNHNV and CDR2 YYDKDF were looked up in the germline V gene (reference sequence). The CDR3 numbers 15 residues from cysteine through phenylalanine. Just CDR3 DNA is preserved here, 45 bases in frame from base 1. Cut back by 0 bases and 4 bases, the V and J ends lie 12 bases apart.

The sample consisted of peripheral blood. This TCR derives from a woman in her sixties or seventies with acute or convalescent COVID-19. The chain links TRBV15 with TRBJ1-1; TRBD1 is possibly the D segment (6 matching bases). The CDR3 region has the sequence CATSRDRGFGTEAFF. The base sequence is TGTGCCACCAGCAGAGATAGGGGGTTTGGCACTGAAGCTTTCTTT. Full variable domain (CDR3 extended with the reference TRBV15 and TRBJ1-1 proteins): DAMVIQNPRYQVTQFGKPVTLSCSQTLNHNVMYWYQQKSSQAPKLLFHYYDKDFNNEADTPDNFQSRRPNTSFCFLDIRSPGLGDTAMYLCATSRDRGFGTEAFFGQGTRLTVV.